What follows are 28 T cell receptor beta chains derived from one specimen sequenced in a study of T cell repertoires in cytomegalovirus infection. TCRdb called the reads again in MiXCR, with one record for every CDR3 protein. The sample carries about 740,000 distinct CDR3 sequences, about 40% recorded once. Sequencing was carried out using PBMCs. Source of these receptors: a human donor in good health (CMV status not recorded). Some clones in this sample may be carry-over from other donors' samples.

The J gene is TRBJ2-3, the V gene TRBV4-1, with 10 bases matching TRBD2. The length of the CDR3 is 17 residues. Germline V gives CDR1 MGHRA, CDR2 YSYEKL. V shed 1 base and J 6 bases; nucleotides not matched to a gene: 10. The CDR3 reads CASSQGRQRGGRDTQYF. DNA for the CDR3: TGCGCCAGCAGCCAAGGCCGCCAGCGGGGGGGGCGGGATACGCAGTATTTT.

Turning to this clonotype: The CDR3 does not close with the conserved phenylalanine or tryptophan, likely indicating a read error. The CDR3 bases are TGCGCCAGCAGCTATCTCCGGGACAGGACCTACGAGCAGTACTTA. It codes for CASSYLRDRTYEQYL. The chain links TRBV4-3 to TRBJ2-7; 8 bases line up with TRBD1. The germline CDR1 and CDR2 sequences are LGHNA and YSLEER. The CDR3 is made up of 15 amino acids. The V and J ends lost 5 bases and 2 bases, in that order; junction bases with no gene match: 8.

This clonotype has just a few counts. The rearrangement links TRBV12-3 or TRBV12-4 to TRBJ1-2, with 9 bases matching TRBD1. The CDR3 is made up of 15 amino acids. V lost 6 bases, J lost 1 base, and 6 bases stayed unmatched. CDR3 DNA: TGTGCCAGCAGGTCGGACAGGGGTTTTAACTATGGCTACACCTTC. It encodes CASRSDRGFNYGYTF.

J is TRBJ1-2 and V is TRBV6-6, with TRBD1 as a possible D gene (5 bases). V lost 10 bases and J 0 bases, leaving 12 bases between the germline ends. CDR1 is MNHNY and CDR2 is SVGAGI in the germline V gene (reference sequence). This CDR3 comprises 13 residues. CDR3 coding DNA: TGTGCCACCACGACAGATACTAACTATGGCTACACCTTC. Translating it yields CATTTDTNYGYTF.

This chain links TRBV24-1 with TRBJ2-1; 8 positions agree with TRBD1. CDR3 size: 15 residues. Germline V gene data show CDR1 as KGHDR and CDR2 as SFDVKD. Germline trimming cut 3 bases from V and 7 bases from J; bases unmatched to any gene: 7. The DNA of the CDR3 is TGTGCCACCAGTGATCCGGGACAGGCTTTTAATGAGCAGTTCTTC. Its protein product is CATSDPGQAFNEQFF.

This clonotype has ten or more counts. This sequence joins TRBV7-2 and TRBJ1-2; maybe TRBD1 (6 bases). V was shortened by 1 base and J by 4 bases, with 10 bases between the two germline ends. The CDR3 length is 14 residues. Per the germline V gene, CDR1 is SGHTA and CDR2 is FQGNSA. This CDR3 is CASSLGGAVYGYTF. For the CDR3, the DNA is TGTGCCAGCAGCTTAGGGGGGGCAGTCTATGGCTACACCTTC.

The chain combines TRBV28 with TRBJ1-5, with D perhaps TRBD1 (5 bases). Germline CDR1 MDHEN, CDR2 SYDVKM. Trimming stripped 3 bases from V and 0 bases from J, with 24 bases between. CDR3 length: 20 amino acids. CDR3 protein: CASSFSYDQGMLDSNQPQHF. The CDR3 DNA reads as TGTGCCAGCAGTTTCTCCTATGATCAGGGCATGCTGGATAGCAATCAGCCCCAGCATTTT.

This chain uses TRBV11-1 with TRBJ1-2, with 9 bases matching TRBD1. The CDR3 is 18 residues long. V lost 5 bases to trimming and J lost 4 bases; unmatched junction nucleotides: 17. Per germline, CDR1 SGHAT and CDR2 FQDESV (reference sequence). The CDR3, as DNA: TGTGCCAGCAGCGCGACGGGACAGGGACGTGGCTGGGCCTATGGCTACACCTTC. It yields the protein CASSATGQGRGWAYGYTF.

The V call is TRBV27, the J call TRBJ1-2; weak D call: TRBD1 (5 bases). Germline CDR1 MNHEY, CDR2 SMNVEV (reference sequence). This CDR3 comprises 14 residues. Trimming removed 1 base from V and 4 bases from J, with 10 bases in between. The CDR3 is CASSLYGATYGYTF. Here the CDR3 DNA reads TGTGCCAGCAGTTTATATGGGGCGACCTATGGCTACACCTTC.

Only a few counts were recorded for this clonotype. The rearrangement links TRBV20-1 to TRBJ2-1; 8 nucleotides line up with TRBD1. V lost 3 bases, J lost 7 bases, and 17 bases stayed unmatched. The CDR3 spans 17 residues. Per the germline V gene, CDR1 is DFQATT and CDR2 is SNEGSKA (reference sequence). In DNA form, the CDR3 reads TGCAGTGCTAGGGACCCGGACAGGGTTGGAGGGCGGAATGAGCAGTTCTTC. Residues: CSARDPDRVGGRNEQFF.

V and J are TRBV28 and TRBJ2-7; 8 bases are a match to TRBD1. Germline assignment: CDR1 MDHEN and CDR2 SYDVKM. J lost 6 bases, V lost 5 bases, and 15 bases had no gene match. The CDR3 runs to 16 residues. CDR3 amino acids: CASSNPSRAGGTEQYF. CDR3 sequence (DNA): TGTGCCAGCAGTAACCCCTCCAGGGCAGGGGGCACCGAGCAGTACTTC.

Only a few counts were recorded for this clonotype. J is TRBJ1-3 and V is TRBV12-3 or TRBV12-4; no firm D call. The CDR3 covers 14 residues. V was cut by 7 bases and J by 1 base, with 11 bases left in between. CDR3 sequence (DNA): TGTGCCAGCACCCGCGCCCGGTCTGGAAACACCATATATTTT. Protein product: CASTRARSGNTIYF.

This clonotype was seen many times. The rearrangement joins TRBV28 to TRBJ1-2, with no clear D. The germline gives CDR1 MDHEN, CDR2 SYDVKM. The V end was cut by 4 bases, the J end by 8 bases, with 11 bases between. The CDR3 is made up of 12 amino acids. CDR3 region: CASSSADEGYTF. The CDR3, as DNA: TGTGCCAGCAGTTCCGCAGACGAGGGCTACACCTTC.

This clonotype was observed a handful of times. Mismatch with germline at one junction end may stem from a read error. The chain uses TRBV7-6 and TRBJ2-3; 7 bases fit TRBD1. CDR1 and CDR2 (germline): SGHVS, FNYEAQ. The CDR3 covers 14 residues. CDR3 sequence: CASSPGQRTDTQYF. As DNA, the CDR3 is TGTGCTAGCAGCCCGGGACAGCGCACAGATACGCAGTATTTT.

In its sample, this clonotype was seen a few times. The chain joins TRBV6-2 or TRBV6-3 to TRBJ2-1; possibly TRBD2 for D (6 bases). The CDR3 loop spans 15 amino acids. The V end was cut by 5 bases, the J end by 6 bases, with 17 bases between. Germline V gives CDR1 MNHEY, CDR2 SVGEGT. The CDR3 nucleotides read TGTGCCAGCAGTAGCCAGAGCGGGCCGTCCAATGAGCAGTTCTTC. It specifies CASSSQSGPSNEQFF.

This clonotype turned up a few times. This rearrangement joins TRBV5-4 to TRBJ1-3, with D tentatively TRBD1 (5 bases). Germline V gene sequence: CDR1 SGHNT, CDR2 YYREEE (reference sequence). V was cut by 6 bases and J by 4 bases, with 11 bases left in between. The CDR3 runs 13 residues. The CDR3 loop reads CASMSGLGNTIYF. In DNA, the CDR3 is TGTGCCAGCATGTCGGGGCTCGGAAACACCATATATTTT. The variable domain in full, with the rest retrieved from reference TRBV5-4 and TRBJ1-3, is ETGVTQSPTHLIKTRGQQVTLRCSSQSGHNTVSWYQQALGQGPQFIFQYYREEENGRGNFPPRFSGLQFPNYSSELNVNALELDDSALYLCASMSGLGNTIYFGEGSWLTVV.

This clonotype was seen a handful of times. The CDR3 nucleotides read TGTGCCAGCAGCTTAGTCGGGACGGGGTACAATGAGCAGTTCTTC. It codes for CASSLVGTGYNEQFF. The rearrangement links TRBV7-9 to TRBJ2-1; D tentatively reads TRBD1 or TRBD2 (5 bases each). This CDR3 has 15 residues. V was clipped by 1 base and J by 4 bases, with 11 bases between them. The V gene's germline CDR1 is SEHNR and CDR2 FQNEAQ (reference sequence).

This clonotype has ten or more counts. This sequence joins TRBV7-9 and TRBJ1-2, with 7 bases identical to TRBD1. The ends lost 6 bases at V and 7 bases at J; junction bases unmatched: 8. In germline, CDR1 is SEHNR, CDR2 FQNEAQ (reference sequence). This CDR3 is 13 amino acids long. CDR3 amino acids: CASSQTGESGYTF. The CDR3 nucleotides are TGTGCCAGCAGTCAAACAGGGGAGTCTGGCTACACCTTC.

This clonotype was recorded a few times. Here the CDR3 DNA reads TGTGCCAGCAGCCCCGATCCCACCGGGGAGCTGTTTTTT. The encoded protein is CASSPDPTGELFF. The chain couples TRBV11-3 to TRBJ2-2; unclear D gene. The CDR3 has 13 amino acids. From germline, CDR1 is SGHNT and CDR2 YENEEA. The germline V and J ends were trimmed by 5 bases and 4 bases, with 8 bases remaining between them.

The chain uses TRBV7-1 and TRBJ1-2; D might be TRBD1 (6 bases). TRBV7-1 is labeled an ORF, and its function is uncertain. The CDR3 loop spans 14 amino acids. Deletions cut 6 bases from V and 7 bases from J, with 18 bases between. This chain's CDR3 is CASSSDGGGGGYTF. CDR3 coding DNA: TGTGCCAGCAGTTCCGACGGAGGGGGTGGTGGCTACACCTTC.

The gene calls are TRBV11-2 and TRBJ2-2; 14 nucleotides agree with TRBD2. The junction had 3 bases not matched to a gene; V was cut back by 5 bases and J by 7 bases. CDR3 length: 15 residues. Germline V gene sequence: CDR1 SGHAT, CDR2 FQNNGV. The CDR3 sequence is CASSPGLAGVGELFF. The CDR3 DNA is TGTGCCAGCAGCCCGGGACTAGCGGGGGTCGGGGAGCTGTTTTTT.

The chain joins TRBV2 to TRBJ2-7; unclear D gene. Germline CDR1 SNHLY, CDR2 FYNNEI. The CDR3 consists of 13 residues. Trimming left V 10 bases short and J 2 bases short, with 15 bases between. The CDR3 DNA is TGTGCCATATCAGTAGGTGGGGCCTACGAGCAGTACTTC. It specifies CAISVGGAYEQYF.

This clonotype was seen repeatedly, ten times or more. The rearrangement uses TRBV7-2 and TRBJ2-7; TRBD2 might be the D (5 bases). The V gene lost 1 base and the J gene lost 6 bases, with 16 bases spanning the gap. CDR1 and CDR2 (germline): SGHTA, FQGNSA. The length of the CDR3 is 15 residues. CDR3: CASSLVPSSLREQYF. DNA for the CDR3: TGTGCCAGCAGCTTAGTTCCTAGCAGTTTGCGCGAGCAGTACTTC.

This clonotype came up once. The chain recombines TRBV12-3 or TRBV12-4 with TRBJ2-7; TRBD1 aligns across 8 bases. This CDR3 contains 13 residues. V lost 6 bases to trimming and J lost 5 bases; unmatched junction nucleotides: 6. CDR3 in DNA: TGTGCCAGCAGGTGGACAGGGATGGACGAGCAGTACTTC. Its protein is CASRWTGMDEQYF.

This chain links TRBV12-5 with TRBJ1-1; 7 nucleotides align to TRBD1. V shed 6 bases, J shed 5 bases, and the junction held 6 bases outside the gene matches. The CDR3 has 13 residues. The germline V gene has CDR1 LGHNT and CDR2 FRNRAP. In nucleotides, the CDR3 is TGTGCTAGTGGGACCGGGACAGAAACTGAAGCTTTCTTT. Its translation is CASGTGTETEAFF.

Ten or more counts support this clonotype. This chain uses TRBV28 with TRBJ1-1; TRBD1 agrees at 7 bases. Germline CDR1 reads MDHEN; CDR2 reads SYDVKM. The ends lost 2 bases at V and 0 bases at J; junction bases unmatched: 0. This CDR3 has 14 residues. The chain's CDR3 is CASSLTGVNTEAFF. The CDR3 DNA follows: TGTGCCAGCAGTTTAACAGGGGTGAACACTGAAGCTTTCTTT.

This clonotype showed up just a few times. This CDR3 is CASSFIGSIIYEQYF. The CDR3 DNA is TGTGCCAGCAGCTTCATCGGCAGCATAATCTACGAGCAGTACTTC. The J gene is TRBJ2-7, the V gene TRBV7-8, with no clear D. Trimming cost V 3 bases and J 3 bases, with 15 bases left between them. Germline CDR1 SGHVS, CDR2 FQNEAQ. The CDR3 covers 15 residues.

V gene TRBV7-9 combines with J gene TRBJ1-2, with a possible D match to TRBD1 (6 bases). The CDR3 is 12 amino acids. V lost 5 bases and J lost 8, with 12 bases in between. Per germline, CDR1 SEHNR and CDR2 FQNEAQ (reference sequence). CDR3 region: CASSVRTDGYTF. CDR3 bases: TGTGCCAGCAGCGTCAGGACAGACGGCTACACCTTC.